These 25 T cell receptor beta chains were all obtained from the same sample, sequenced in a study of control samples from healthy donors and cancer patients. TCRdb keeps only in-frame clones here, not all; method: immunoSEQ multiplex PCR. Of some 58,000 clones listed, approximately 87% are singletons. The sequencing sample was made of PBMCs. The receptors come from an older woman with lung cancer.

The sample holds a few counts of this clone. The rearrangement uses TRBV6-2 or TRBV6-3 and TRBJ2-7, with 7 positions matching TRBD1. CDR1 MNHEY and CDR2 SVGEGT come from the germline V gene. V lost 2 bases, J lost 0 bases, and 4 bases stayed unmatched. The CDR3 extends over 15 amino acids. The CDR3 region is CASSYDRASSYEQYF. CDR3 in DNA: TGTGCCAGCAGTTACGACAGGGCAAGCTCCTACGAGCAGTACTTC.

This chain uses TRBV5-1 with TRBJ2-5; D ambiguous. Germline-derived CDR1 and CDR2 are SGHRS and YFSETQ. This CDR3 comprises 12 residues. The V and J ends lost 1 base and 1 base respectively, with 2 bases between them. CDR3 in amino acids: CASSLSQETQYF. The CDR3 region has the DNA TGCGCCAGCAGCTTGAGCCAAGAGACCCAGTACTTC.

The chain couples TRBV7-2 to TRBJ1-2, with D perhaps matching TRBD1 (5 bases). This CDR3 is 15 amino acids long. Germline V gene lookup returns CDR1 SGHTA and CDR2 FQGNSA. The V gene lost 5 bases and the J gene lost 3 bases, with 16 bases spanning the gap. This chain's CDR3 is CASSPQRGPYYGYTF. The CDR3 DNA reads TGTGCCAGCAGCCCTCAACGGGGACCCTACTATGGCTACACCTTC.

The J gene is TRBJ2-7, the V gene TRBV3-1 (or the pseudogene TRBV3-2), with 12 bases fitting TRBD1. This CDR3 contains 15 residues. Germline-derived CDR1 and CDR2 are LGHDT and YNNKEL (reference sequence). The trim removed 6 bases at V and 5 bases at J, leaving 8 bases unmatched. CDR3 sequence: CASRAGTGGLDEQYF. CDR3 nucleotides: TGTGCCAGCAGGGCCGGGACAGGGGGCTTGGACGAGCAGTACTTC.

This chain joins TRBV5-1 and TRBJ2-5; TRBD2 might be the D (6 bases). With 1 base removed from V and 2 bases from J, the gap between germline ends came to 9 bases. Germline V gene sequence: CDR1 SGHRS, CDR2 YFSETQ. The CDR3 sequence is 14 residues long. CDR3 DNA: TGCGCCAGCAGCTTGTGGGGGACTCAAGAGACCCAGTACTTC. This codes for CASSLWGTQETQYF.

The chain has TRBV11-2 and TRBJ1-6; D is unclear. Trimming took off 5 bases at V and 7 bases at J, with 12 bases between the two ends. CDR3 length: 14 residues. CDR1 is SGHAT, CDR2 FQNNGV, per germline. The DNA of the CDR3 is TGTGCCAGCAGCCCCTTCACTACAAATTCACCCCTCCACTTT. Encoded protein: CASSPFTTNSPLHF.

This chain uses TRBV7-3 with TRBJ2-2; D call uncertain. Trimming stripped 5 bases from V and 4 bases from J, with 5 bases between. Germline-derived CDR1 and CDR2 are SGHTA and FQGTGA. The CDR3 is 12 amino acids. CDR3 residues: CASSRTTGELFF. CDR3 DNA: TGTGCCAGCAGCCGCACCACCGGGGAGCTGTTTTTT.

V and J are TRBV6-6 and TRBJ2-7, with 7 bases that match TRBD1. The junction had 5 bases not matched to a gene; V was cut back by 5 bases and J by 1 base. Germline lookup yields CDR1 MNHNY and CDR2 SVGAGI (reference sequence). This CDR3 has 14 residues. The CDR3 DNA reads TGTGCCAGCAGTCACGACAGGGTTTCCTACGAGCAGTACTTC. It specifies CASSHDRVSYEQYF.

The chain combines TRBV2 with TRBJ1-4, with 7 bases identical to TRBD1. This CDR3 comprises 15 residues. V lost 5 bases to trimming and J lost 8 bases; unmatched junction nucleotides: 11. Germline CDR1 reads SNHLY; CDR2 reads FYNNEI. The CDR3 is CASSPQTGRGEKLFF. Written as DNA, the CDR3 is TGTGCCAGCAGTCCTCAGACAGGGAGAGGAGAAAAACTGTTTTTT. Full variable domain (missing parts from reference TRBV2 and TRBJ1-4): EPEVTQTPSHQVTQMGQEVILRCVPISNHLYFYWYRQILGQKVEFLVSFYNNEISEKSEIFDDQFSVERPDGSNFTLKIRSTKLEDSAMYFCASSPQTGRGEKLFFGSGTQLSVL.

This rearrangement joins TRBV6-5 to TRBJ1-6; possible D gene TRBD1, 5 bases. Germline V CDR1 and CDR2: MNHEY, SVGAGI. The CDR3 runs 15 residues. V lost 0 bases, J lost 10 bases, and 13 bases lay in between. Here the CDR3 DNA reads TGTGCCAGCAGTTACTCTAAGGGGATTGACTCACCCCTCCACTTT. Amino acids: CASSYSKGIDSPLHF.

This clone came up once. J is TRBJ1-3 and V is TRBV7-8; unclear D gene. CDR1 is SGHVS and CDR2 is FQNEAQ in the germline V gene. This CDR3 has 16 residues. V shed 0 bases and J shed 4 bases, with 13 bases lying between them. CDR3 DNA sequence: TGTGCCAGCAGCTTAGCGCCCATTCCAGCGGGAAACACCATATATTTT. Translating gives CASSLAPIPAGNTIYF.

The chain joins TRBV30 to TRBJ2-5; 9 nucleotides line up with TRBD2. The CDR3 contains 13 residues. Germline V lookup: CDR1 GTSNPN, CDR2 SVGIG (reference sequence). The V and J ends lost 4 bases and 5 bases, in that order; junction bases with no gene match: 5. The CDR3 reads CAWNLAGGETQYF. CDR3 in DNA: TGTGCCTGGAATCTTGCGGGAGGGGAGACCCAGTACTTC.

The chain has TRBV10-1 and TRBJ2-5; TRBD1 aligns across 7 bases. The CDR3 runs 15 residues. Germline V gene sequence: CDR1 WNHNN, CDR2 SYGVQD (reference sequence). J lost 1 base, V lost 5 bases, and 7 bases had no gene match. In nucleotides, the CDR3 is TGCGCCAGCAGTACCGGACAGGCGGGCCAAGAGACCCAGTACTTC. Its protein product is CASSTGQAGQETQYF.

The table lists this clone with a count of one. V is TRBV6-1 and J is TRBJ2-1, with D unresolved. The CDR3 runs 17 residues. CDR1 is MNHNS and CDR2 is SASEGT in the germline V gene. Trimming removed 3 bases at V and 4 bases at J, with 19 bases between. DNA of the CDR3: TGTGCCAGCAGTGATCGGCTAAGGAGTACGTCGTACAATGAGCAGTTCTTC. Its protein is CASSDRLRSTSYNEQFF.

This chain joins TRBV2 and TRBJ1-1, with D tentatively TRBD1 (5 bases). The CDR3 is 13 residues long. CDR1 and CDR2 (germline): SNHLY, FYNNEI. V dropped 7 bases and J dropped 4 bases, with 13 bases sitting between them. CDR3 sequence (DNA): TGTGCCAGCAAGAGAGGGGTGGGCACTGAAGCTTTCTTT. Encoded protein: CASKRGVGTEAFF.

The gene calls are TRBV5-4 and TRBJ2-3, with a weak D call TRBD2 (6 bases). Germline V gene lookup returns CDR1 SGHNT and CDR2 YYREEE (reference sequence). V was trimmed by 4 bases and J by 2 bases, leaving 14 bases between them. The CDR3 contains 15 residues. CDR3 bases: TGTGCCAGCAGCGTGGGGGGACTCTACACAGATACGCAGTATTTT. Amino acids: CASSVGGLYTDTQYF.

The rearrangement joins TRBV2 to TRBJ2-2; D is undetermined. This CDR3 has 11 amino acids. Germline V lookup: CDR1 SNHLY, CDR2 FYNNEI. V was cut by 3 bases and J by 6 bases, with 2 bases left in between. The CDR3 DNA is TGTGCCAGCAGTGAGGCCGGGGAGCTGTTTTTT. It is translated as CASSEAGELFF.

The genes are TRBV7-9 and TRBJ2-7, with TRBD2 identical over 8 bases. This CDR3 region has 15 residues. Germline assignment: CDR1 SEHNR and CDR2 FQNEAQ (reference sequence). Trimming removed 4 bases from V and 7 bases from J; junction bases left unmatched: 12. The CDR3: CASSSRAGEPGEQYF. The CDR3 DNA sequence: TGTGCCAGCAGCTCGCGAGCGGGAGAGCCGGGGGAGCAGTACTTC.

This chain joins TRBV5-1 and TRBJ2-7; unclear D gene. The ends were cut back, 4 bases at V and 3 bases at J, with 23 bases in the middle. Germline V gene sequence: CDR1 SGHRS, CDR2 YFSETQ. The CDR3 contains 17 residues. CDR3: CASSPQGGRPGDYEQYF. The CDR3 DNA reads TGCGCCAGCAGCCCGCAAGGCGGAAGGCCAGGAGACTACGAGCAGTACTTC.

The genes are TRBV11-1 and TRBJ2-2; D is uncertain. The V end lost 2 bases, the J end lost 2 bases, and 9 bases lay between the germline ends. This CDR3 contains 15 residues. From germline, CDR1 is SGHAT and CDR2 FQDESV (reference sequence). The CDR3 DNA reads TGTGCCAGCAGCTTATTCCGGACCAACACCGGGGAGCTGTTTTTT. Translated: CASSLFRTNTGELFF.

The J gene is TRBJ1-1, the V gene TRBV2; 8 bases are a match to TRBD1. CDR1 is SNHLY, CDR2 FYNNEI, per germline. J was trimmed by 0 bases and V by 4 bases; bases with no gene match: 10. The CDR3 spans 17 residues. Written as DNA, the CDR3 is TGTGCCAGCAGTGTCAGAGTGGACAGGGCCATGAACACTGAAGCTTTCTTT. Residues: CASSVRVDRAMNTEAFF. Filled out from reference TRBV2 and TRBJ1-1, the complete variable domain reads EPEVTQTPSHQVTQMGQEVILRCVPISNHLYFYWYRQILGQKVEFLVSFYNNEISEKSEIFDDQFSVERPDGSNFTLKIRSTKLEDSAMYFCASSVRVDRAMNTEAFFGQGTRLTVV.

J is TRBJ2-7 and V is TRBV10-3; D is uncertain. Per germline, CDR1 ENHRY and CDR2 SYGVKD. This CDR3 is 14 amino acids long. The V gene lost 0 bases and the J gene lost 6 bases, with 12 bases spanning the gap. The CDR3 is CAISESGLTGEQYF. CDR3 sequence (DNA): TGTGCCATCAGTGAGTCGGGCTTAACCGGCGAGCAGTACTTC.

This clone was picked up one time. V and J are TRBV28 and TRBJ2-2; 8 positions agree with TRBD1. V dropped 7 bases and J dropped 4; count of bases not matched to a gene: 5. CDR3 length: 14 amino acids. CDR1 and CDR2 from the germline V gene are MDHEN and SYDVKM. CDR3 residues: CASTRTGSTGELFF. Here the CDR3 DNA reads TGTGCCAGCACCAGGACAGGGAGCACCGGGGAGCTGTTTTTT.

The chain links TRBV28 to TRBJ2-7; D is perhaps TRBD2 (6 bases). This CDR3 has 14 residues. Per germline, CDR1 MDHEN and CDR2 SYDVKM. V was trimmed by 2 bases and J by 2 bases, leaving 10 bases between them. CDR3 DNA sequence: TGTGCCAGCAGTTTACCAGCGGGTCCCTACGAGCAGTACTTC. This encodes CASSLPAGPYEQYF. Based on the CDR3 plus reference TRBV28 and TRBJ2-7, the full variable domain is DVKVTQSSRYLVKRTGEKVFLECVQDMDHENMFWYRQDPGLGLRLIYFSYDVKMKEKGDIPEGYSVSREKKERFSLILESASTNQTSMYLCASSLPAGPYEQYFGPGTRLTVT.

This clone was picked up a small number of times. The chain joins TRBV7-9 to TRBJ2-2; 8 bases line up with TRBD1. CDR3 length: 15 amino acids. Trimming at V came to 5 bases and at J to 6 bases, leaving 8 bases not matched to a gene. Per the germline V gene, CDR1 is SEHNR and CDR2 is FQNEAQ (reference sequence). This CDR3 reads CASSPPGGEAGELFF. The CDR3 DNA sequence: TGTGCCAGCAGCCCCCCAGGGGGCGAAGCCGGGGAGCTGTTTTTT.